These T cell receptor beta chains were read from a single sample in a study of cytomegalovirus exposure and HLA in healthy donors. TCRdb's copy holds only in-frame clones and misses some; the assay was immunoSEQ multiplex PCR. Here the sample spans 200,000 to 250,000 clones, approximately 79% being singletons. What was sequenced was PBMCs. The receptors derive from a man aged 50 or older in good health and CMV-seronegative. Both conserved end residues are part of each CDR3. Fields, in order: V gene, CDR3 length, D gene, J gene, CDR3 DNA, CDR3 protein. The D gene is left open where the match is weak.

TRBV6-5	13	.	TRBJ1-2	TGTGCCAGCAGTTACTCTCGGGGTATGGGCTACACCTTC	CASSYSRGMGYTF
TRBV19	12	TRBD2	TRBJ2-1	TGTGCCAGTAGTAGGAAAGCGGGAGTTTCCATCTTC	CASSRKAGVSIF
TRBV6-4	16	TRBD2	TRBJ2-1	TGTGCCAGCAGTGAGACTAGCGGGAGCTTCGGCAATGAGCAGTTCTTC	CASSETSGSFGNEQFF
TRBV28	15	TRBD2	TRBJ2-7	TGTGCCAGCAGTTTACCGGGACTAGCGGGAGATGTGCAGTACTTC	CASSLPGLAGDVQYF
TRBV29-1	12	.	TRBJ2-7	TGCAGCGTTGAAGGGTCGGGGATCGAGCAGTACTTC	CSVEGSGIEQYF
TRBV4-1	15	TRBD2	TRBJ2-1	TGCGCCAGCAGCCAAGGACTAGCGGCCTACAATGAGCAGCTCTTC	CASSQGLAAYNEQLF
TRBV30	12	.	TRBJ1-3	TGTGCCTGGAGTCCGTCCGGAAACACCATATATTTT	CAWSPSGNTIYF
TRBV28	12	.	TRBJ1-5	TGTGCCAGCGGGGGGGGAGGGCAGCCCCAGCATTTT	CASGGGGQPQHF
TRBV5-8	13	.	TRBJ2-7	TGTGCCAGCAGCTCTCGGGACACCTACGAGCAGTACTTC	CASSSRDTYEQYF
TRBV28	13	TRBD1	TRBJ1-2	TGTGCCAGCAGTCCAAACACAGGGGCCGGGCCCACCTTC	CASSPNTGAGPTF
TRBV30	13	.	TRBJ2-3	TGTGCCTGGAGTGTACGGGAAACAGATACGCAGTATTTT	CAWSVRETDTQYF
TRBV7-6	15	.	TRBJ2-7	TGTGCCAGCAGCCCCCTCAGGGGAAGCTCCTACGAGCAGTACTTC	CASSPLRGSSYEQYF
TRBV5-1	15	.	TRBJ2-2	TGCGCCAGCAGGGTCGGAGAGGGCGCGACCGGGGAGCTGTTTTTT	CASRVGEGATGELFF
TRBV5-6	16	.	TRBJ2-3	TGTGCCAGCAGCTTGCGGCTAGCAGGTGGCACAGATACGCAGTATTTT	CASSLRLAGGTDTQYF
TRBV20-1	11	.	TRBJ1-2	TGCAGTGCCGGGCGGGGGCGGTCGGAGACCTTC	CSAGRGRSETF
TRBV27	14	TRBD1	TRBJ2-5	TGTGCCACAACCGGGACAGGGGGGGGAGAGACCCAGTACTTC	CATTGTGGGETQYF